This T cell receptor (beta chain) was profiled in a study of cytomegalovirus exposure and HLA in healthy donors. General study points: The tendency of first-cohort TCR clusters to co-occur in the 120 or so validation repertoires emerged from a later analysis. Most TCR sequences were uncommon, yet certain public TCRs appeared in many donors. It was reported that the classifier diagnosed cytomegalovirus status with high specificity and sensitivity in both the original and validation cohorts. Researchers counted some 150 TCR beta chains as cytomegalovirus-associated.

This table comes from immunoSEQ multiplex PCR, and its TCRdb copy is limited to in-frame clones, with some not included. The data hold 140,000 or so clones, with about 91% observed a single time. CDR3 length: 12 residues. Germline CDR1 MGHRA, CDR2 YSYEKL. With 4 bases removed from V and 6 bases from J, the gap between germline ends came to 6 bases. On this clone itself: The antigen is unknown.

The chain joins TRBV4-1 to TRBJ2-2; a possible D gene is TRBD2 (5 bases). The clonotype was recovered from a man aged 18-30 years in good health and CMV-seropositive. The material sequenced was PBMCs. The DNA for the CDR3 is TGCGCCAGCAGCCGGGAGTCCGGGGAGCTGTTTTTT. Translating it yields CASSRESGELFF.